Included here is one T cell receptor beta chain sequence, with context. Its cognate antigen has yet to be identified. This may be a read error, as it is one base from a much larger clone. Likely a read error: the CDR3 ends without its conserved phenylalanine or tryptophan. The DNA is left out, because the CDR3 cannot be placed on it with certainty; the CDR3 is given as TCRdb lists it. Library generation was performed with PCR. The reads were generated on an Illumina HiSeq 4000. High-throughput sequencing was used to profile the TCR beta-chain CDR3 region of each patient. On the study's bioinformatics: CDR3 differences across clinicopathological groups were used to build a classifier for discriminating distant-metastatic papillary thyroid cancer patients. The Shannon index was used to assess repertoire diversity, and the Morisita-Horn index was used to assess tumor-blood repertoire similarity. Through fastp at Q25 and MiXCR, TCRdb rebuilt clones from the public reads, retaining in-frame beta chains. These V and J calls derive from TCRdb rather than the authors' analysis. Present in this sample are about 33,000 clones, 15% to 20% of which were seen just once. Around an eighth of the sample goes to the ten largest clones.

These data originate in a study of metastatic and nonmetastatic thyroid tumors (TCRdb year 2020). The study in broad terms: Repertoires from peripheral blood and from tumor or nodule tissue samples of malignant and benign thyroid patients were compared.

None of the patients had been given any treatment before thyroid surgery. The study retrospectively analysed patient clinical samples collected from the early 2010s to the late 2010s using T-cell receptor beta sequencing. The CDR3 is 9 amino acids long, termini counted. Via the germline V gene (reference sequence), CDR1 is SEHNR and CDR2 FQNEAQ. Results the study describes overall, beyond this receptor: In both blood and tumor samples, malignant tumors were reported to have significantly higher TCR beta diversity than benign nodules.

Sample: blood. The sequence was collected from a male donor with papillary thyroid cancer or a benign thyroid nodule (not recorded which). Some clones in this sample may be carry-over from other donors' samples. Rearrangement joined TRBV7-9 to TRBJ2-7; TRBD1, the table's D call, lacks a check against the DNA. The CDR3 corresponds to CASILFPGQ.